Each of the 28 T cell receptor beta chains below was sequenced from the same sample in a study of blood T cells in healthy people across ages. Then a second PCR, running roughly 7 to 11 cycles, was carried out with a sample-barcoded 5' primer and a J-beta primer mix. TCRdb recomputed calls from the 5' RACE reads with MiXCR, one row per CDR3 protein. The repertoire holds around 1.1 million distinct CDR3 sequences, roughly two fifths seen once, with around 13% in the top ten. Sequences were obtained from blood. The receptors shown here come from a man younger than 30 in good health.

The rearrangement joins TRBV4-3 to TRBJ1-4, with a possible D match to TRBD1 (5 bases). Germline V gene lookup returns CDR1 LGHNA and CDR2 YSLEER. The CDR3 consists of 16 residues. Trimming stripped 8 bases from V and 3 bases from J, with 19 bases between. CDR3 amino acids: CASQDWDASANEKLFF. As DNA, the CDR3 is TGCGCCAGCCAAGACTGGGACGCGTCCGCTAATGAAAAACTGTTTTTT.

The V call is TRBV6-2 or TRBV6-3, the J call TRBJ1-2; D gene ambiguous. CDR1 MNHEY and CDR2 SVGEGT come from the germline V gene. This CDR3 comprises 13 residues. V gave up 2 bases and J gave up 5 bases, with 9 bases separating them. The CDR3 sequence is CASSYVVGYGYTF. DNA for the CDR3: TGTGCCAGCAGTTACGTGGTCGGGTATGGCTACACCTTC.

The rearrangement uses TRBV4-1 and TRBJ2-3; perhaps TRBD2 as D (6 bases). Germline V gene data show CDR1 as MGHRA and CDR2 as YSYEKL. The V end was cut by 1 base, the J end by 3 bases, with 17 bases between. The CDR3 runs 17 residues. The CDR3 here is CASSQVGRASGTDTQYF. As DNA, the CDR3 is TGCGCCAGCAGCCAAGTGGGAAGGGCAAGCGGGACAGATACGCAGTATTTT.

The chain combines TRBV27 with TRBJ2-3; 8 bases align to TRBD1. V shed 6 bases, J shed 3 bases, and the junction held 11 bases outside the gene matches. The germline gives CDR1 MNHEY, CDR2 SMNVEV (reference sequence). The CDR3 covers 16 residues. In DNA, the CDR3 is TGTGCCAGCAGCCTAGGAGACAGGGGTCGGACAGATACGCAGTATTTT. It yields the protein CASSLGDRGRTDTQYF.

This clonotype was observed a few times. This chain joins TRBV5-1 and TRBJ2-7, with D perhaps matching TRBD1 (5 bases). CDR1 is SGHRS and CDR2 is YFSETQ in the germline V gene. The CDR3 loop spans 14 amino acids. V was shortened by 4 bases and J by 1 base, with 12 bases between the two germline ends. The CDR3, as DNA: TGCGCCAGCAGCCCCCGACAGAGATCCTACGAGCAGTACTTC. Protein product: CASSPRQRSYEQYF.

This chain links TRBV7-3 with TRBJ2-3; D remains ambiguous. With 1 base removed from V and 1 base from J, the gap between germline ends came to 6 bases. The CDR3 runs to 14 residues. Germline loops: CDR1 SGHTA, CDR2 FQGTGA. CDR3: CASSLNYGTDTQYF. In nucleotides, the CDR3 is TGTGCCAGCAGCTTAAACTATGGCACAGATACGCAGTATTTT.

Here the CDR3 DNA reads TGTGCCAGCAGCTTTCCGGATACCGAGCAGTACTTC. Its protein product is CASSFPDTEQYF. The chain combines TRBV7-9 with TRBJ2-7; D gene unclear. V dropped 3 bases and J dropped 6 bases, with 9 bases sitting between them. The CDR3 is made up of 12 amino acids. Germline V CDR1 and CDR2: SEHNR, FQNEAQ (reference sequence).

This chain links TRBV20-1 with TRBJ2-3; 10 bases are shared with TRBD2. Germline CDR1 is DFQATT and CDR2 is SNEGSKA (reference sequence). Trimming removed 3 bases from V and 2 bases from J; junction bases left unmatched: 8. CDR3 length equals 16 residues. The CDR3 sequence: CSASSTSGGATDTQYF. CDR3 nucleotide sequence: TGCAGTGCTAGTTCTACGAGCGGGGGGGCCACAGATACGCAGTATTTT.

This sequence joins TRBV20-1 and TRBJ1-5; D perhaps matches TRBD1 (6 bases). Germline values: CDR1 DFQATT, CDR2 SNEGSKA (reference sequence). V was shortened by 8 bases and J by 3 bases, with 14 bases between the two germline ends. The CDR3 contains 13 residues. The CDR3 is CSTNRDTNQPQHF. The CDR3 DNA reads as TGCAGTACCAACCGGGACACCAATCAGCCCCAGCATTTT.

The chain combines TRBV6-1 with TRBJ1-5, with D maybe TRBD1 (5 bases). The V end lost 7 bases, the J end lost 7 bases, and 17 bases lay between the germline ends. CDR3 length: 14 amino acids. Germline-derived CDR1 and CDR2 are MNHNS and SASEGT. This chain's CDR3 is CASTTGGGSQPQHF. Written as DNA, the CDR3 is TGTGCCAGCACCACGGGGGGAGGGAGCCAGCCCCAGCATTTT.

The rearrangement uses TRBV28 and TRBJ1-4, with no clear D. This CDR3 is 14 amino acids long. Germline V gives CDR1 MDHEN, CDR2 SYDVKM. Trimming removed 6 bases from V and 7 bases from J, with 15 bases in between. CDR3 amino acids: CASRYFWAAEKLFF. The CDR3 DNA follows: TGTGCCAGCAGATACTTCTGGGCAGCTGAAAAACTGTTTTTT.

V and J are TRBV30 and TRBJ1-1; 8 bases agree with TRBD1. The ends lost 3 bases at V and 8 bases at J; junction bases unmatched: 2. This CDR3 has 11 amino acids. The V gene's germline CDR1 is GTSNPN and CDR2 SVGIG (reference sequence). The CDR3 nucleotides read TGTGCCTGGAGGACAGGGGAGGAAGCTTTCTTT. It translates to CAWRTGEEAFF.

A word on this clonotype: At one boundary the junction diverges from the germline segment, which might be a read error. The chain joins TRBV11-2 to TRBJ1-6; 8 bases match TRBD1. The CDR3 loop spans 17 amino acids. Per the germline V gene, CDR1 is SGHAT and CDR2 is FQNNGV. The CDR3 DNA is TGTACCAGCAGCTCACGTTCGCCCAGGGGGCCGAATTCACCCCTCCACTTT. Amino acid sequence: CTSSSRSPRGPNSPLHF.

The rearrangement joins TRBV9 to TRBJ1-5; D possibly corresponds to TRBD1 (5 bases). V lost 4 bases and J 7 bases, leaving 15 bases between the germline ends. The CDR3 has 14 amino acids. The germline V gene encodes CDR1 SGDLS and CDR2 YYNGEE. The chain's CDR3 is CASSLDSGLQPQHF. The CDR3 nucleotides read TGTGCCAGCAGCCTCGACAGTGGTCTGCAGCCCCAGCATTTT.

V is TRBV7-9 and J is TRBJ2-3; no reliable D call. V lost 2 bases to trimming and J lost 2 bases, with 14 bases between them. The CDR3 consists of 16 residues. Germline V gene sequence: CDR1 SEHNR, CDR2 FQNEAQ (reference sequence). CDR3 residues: CASSLPGLRNTDTQYF. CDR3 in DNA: TGTGCCAGCAGCTTACCCGGATTGAGGAACACAGATACGCAGTATTTT.

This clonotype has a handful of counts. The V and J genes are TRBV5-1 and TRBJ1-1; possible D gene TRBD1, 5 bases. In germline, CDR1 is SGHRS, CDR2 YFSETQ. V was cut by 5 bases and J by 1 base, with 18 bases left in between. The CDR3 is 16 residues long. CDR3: CASRFLPGPQNTEAFF. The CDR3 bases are TGCGCCAGCAGGTTTCTACCGGGACCGCAGAACACTGAAGCTTTCTTT. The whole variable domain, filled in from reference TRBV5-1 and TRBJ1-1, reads KAGVTQTPRYLIKTRGQQVTLSCSPISGHRSVSWYQQTPGQGLQFLFEYFSETQRNKGNFPGRFSGRQFSNSRSEMNVSTLELGDSALYLCASRFLPGPQNTEAFFGQGTRLTVV.

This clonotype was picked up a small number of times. CDR3 sequence: CASEAGTSYEQFF. The CDR3 DNA sequence: TGTGCCAGCGAAGCCGGGACTAGCTATGAGCAGTTCTTC. The rearrangement joins TRBV11-2 to TRBJ2-1; TRBD2 agrees at 9 bases. This CDR3 has 13 residues. The germline gives CDR1 SGHAT, CDR2 FQNNGV. V was pared by 8 bases and J by 8 bases, with 7 bases of the junction left unmatched.

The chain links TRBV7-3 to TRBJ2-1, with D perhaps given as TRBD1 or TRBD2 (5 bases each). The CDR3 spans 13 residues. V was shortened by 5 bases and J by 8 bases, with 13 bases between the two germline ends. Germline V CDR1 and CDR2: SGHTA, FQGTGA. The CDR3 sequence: CASSVMGRDEQFF. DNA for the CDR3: TGTGCCAGCAGCGTAATGGGGCGGGATGAGCAGTTCTTC.

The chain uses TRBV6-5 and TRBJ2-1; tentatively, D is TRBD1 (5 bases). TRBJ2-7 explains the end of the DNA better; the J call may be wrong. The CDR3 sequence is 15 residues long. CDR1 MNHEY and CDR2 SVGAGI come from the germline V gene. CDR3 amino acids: CASRPLDTRYNEQYF. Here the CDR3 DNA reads TGTGCCAGCAGGCCCTTGGACACCCGCTACAATGAGCAGTACTTC.

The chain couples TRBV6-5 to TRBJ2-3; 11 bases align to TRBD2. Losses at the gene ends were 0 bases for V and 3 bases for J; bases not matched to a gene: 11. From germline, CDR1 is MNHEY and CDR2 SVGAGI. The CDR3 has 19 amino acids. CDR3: CASSYSASSGGFLTDTQYF. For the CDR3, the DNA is TGTGCCAGCAGTTACTCCGCGTCTAGCGGGGGGTTTTTGACAGATACGCAGTATTTT.

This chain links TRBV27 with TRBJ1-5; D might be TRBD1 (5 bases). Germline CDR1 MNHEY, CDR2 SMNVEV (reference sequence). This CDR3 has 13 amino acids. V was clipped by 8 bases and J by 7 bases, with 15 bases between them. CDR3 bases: TGTGCCAGCGGTGCTGGGGGATGGCAGCCCCAGCATTTT. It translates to CASGAGGWQPQHF.

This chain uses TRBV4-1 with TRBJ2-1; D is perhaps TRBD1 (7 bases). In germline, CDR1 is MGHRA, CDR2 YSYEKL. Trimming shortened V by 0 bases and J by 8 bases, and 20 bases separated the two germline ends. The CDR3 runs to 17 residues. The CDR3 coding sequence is TGCGCCAGCAGCCAAGAAAGCAGGGGGGTTAGAATCGATGAGCAGTTCTTC. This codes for CASSQESRGVRIDEQFF.

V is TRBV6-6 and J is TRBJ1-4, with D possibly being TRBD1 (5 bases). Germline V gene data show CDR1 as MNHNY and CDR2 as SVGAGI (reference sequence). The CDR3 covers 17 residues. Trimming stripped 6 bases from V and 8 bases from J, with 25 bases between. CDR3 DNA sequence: TGTGCCAGCAGCCGCAATCTAATACAGGCAGCTGGGGAAAAACTGTTTTTT. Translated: CASSRNLIQAAGEKLFF.

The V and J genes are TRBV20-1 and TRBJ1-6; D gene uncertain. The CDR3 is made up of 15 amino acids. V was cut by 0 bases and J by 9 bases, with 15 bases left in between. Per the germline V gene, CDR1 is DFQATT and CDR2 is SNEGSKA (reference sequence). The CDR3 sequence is CSARDPGNRASPLHF. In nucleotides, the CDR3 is TGCAGTGCTAGAGATCCAGGCAACCGGGCTTCACCCCTCCACTTT.

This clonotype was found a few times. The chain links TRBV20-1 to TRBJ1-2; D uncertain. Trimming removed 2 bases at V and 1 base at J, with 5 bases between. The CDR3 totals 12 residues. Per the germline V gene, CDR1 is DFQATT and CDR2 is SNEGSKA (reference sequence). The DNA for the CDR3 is TGCAGTGCTAGATACGATAACTATGGCTACACCTTC. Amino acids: CSARYDNYGYTF.

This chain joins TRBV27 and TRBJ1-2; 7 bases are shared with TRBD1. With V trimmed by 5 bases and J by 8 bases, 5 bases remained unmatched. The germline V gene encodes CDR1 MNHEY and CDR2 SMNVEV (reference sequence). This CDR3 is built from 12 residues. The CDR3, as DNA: TGTGCCAGCAGTACCCACAGGGGCGGCTACACCTTC. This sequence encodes CASSTHRGGYTF.

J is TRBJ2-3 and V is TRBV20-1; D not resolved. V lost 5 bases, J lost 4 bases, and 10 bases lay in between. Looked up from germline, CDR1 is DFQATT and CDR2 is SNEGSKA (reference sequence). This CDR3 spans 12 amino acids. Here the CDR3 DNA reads TGCAGTGCTGTCGGACGGGCAGATACGCAGTATTTT. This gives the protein CSAVGRADTQYF.

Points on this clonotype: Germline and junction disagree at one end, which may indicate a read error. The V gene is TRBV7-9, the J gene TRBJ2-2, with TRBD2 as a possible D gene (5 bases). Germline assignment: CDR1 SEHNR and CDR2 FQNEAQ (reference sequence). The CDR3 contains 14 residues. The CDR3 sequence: CASSLTRSPGELFF. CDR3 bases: TGTGCCAGCAGCCTAACTAGAAGTCCCGGGGAACTGTTTTTT. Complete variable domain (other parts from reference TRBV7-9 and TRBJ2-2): DTGVSQNPRHKITKRGQNVTFRCDPISEHNRLYWYRQTLGQGPEFLTYFQNEAQLEKSRLLSDRFSAERPKGSFSTLEIQRTEQGDSAMYLCASSLTRSPGELFFGEGSRLTVL.